This T cell receptor beta chain was recorded in a study of T cell repertoires in cytomegalovirus infection. Whole-study context: CMV epitopes, recently identified HLA-C-restricted and well-studied HLA-B-restricted, were used. Shared public TCR beta signatures pointed to both CMV infection and a matching HLA type. Study outcomes and limitations: The ex vivo response showed dominance by HLA-C-restricted CMV-specific TCR beta clonotypes. Identification of carriers of CMV plus the relevant HLA was performed using cumulative public TCR beta family frequency.

This clonotype was counted only a few times. Antigen: not known. Deletions cut 2 bases from V and 6 bases from J, with 8 bases between. In germline, CDR1 is MNHNS, CDR2 SASEGT. CDR3 length equals 13 residues. TCRdb reprocessed the reads via MiXCR and lists one record per CDR3 protein. The table includes hundreds of thousands of distinct CDR3 sequences, roughly 34% detected once. The sequences come from cultured PBMCs, collected from culture after CMV antigen stimulation. The sequence came from a human donor in good health (CMV status not recorded). Some clones in this sample may be carry-over from other donors' samples. The chain combines TRBV6-1 with TRBJ2-1, with D possibly matching TRBD2 (5 bases). The CDR3 loop is CASSETDFNEQFF. The DNA for the CDR3 is TGTGCCAGCAGTGAAACGGACTTCAATGAGCAGTTCTTC.